The 13 T cell receptor beta chains given below trace back to one sample, sequenced in a study of control samples from healthy donors and cancer patients. Sequencing was performed with immunoSEQ multiplex PCR; in TCRdb, only in-frame clones are kept and a portion is missing. The sample carries 95,000 to 150,000 clones, over 80% recorded once. Source material: PBMCs. All receptors come from a man older than 75 with head and neck cancer.

This sequence joins TRBV19 and TRBJ2-2; 10 bases agree with TRBD1. This CDR3 is built from 14 residues. Unmatched junction bases numbered 8, after V lost 5 bases and J lost 11 bases. Germline CDR1 reads LNHDA; CDR2 reads SQIVND (reference sequence). The CDR3 reads CASSAGTGAPELFF. CDR3 sequence (DNA): TGTGCCAGTAGTGCCGGGACAGGGGCCCCCGAGCTGTTTTTT.

V usage is TRBV10-3 and J usage is TRBJ1-1; 8 positions match TRBD1. The junction had 10 bases not matched to a gene; V was cut back by 6 bases and J by 7 bases. CDR1 is ENHRY, CDR2 SYGVKD, per germline. The CDR3 contains 14 residues. In DNA, the CDR3 is TGTGCCATCAGGGCGACAGGGGTGATAATTGAAGCTTTCTTT. Encoded protein: CAIRATGVIIEAFF.

The chain uses TRBV10-3 and TRBJ1-3; D call uncertain. Germline V CDR1 and CDR2: ENHRY, SYGVKD. The CDR3 runs to 14 residues. Trimming pared 10 bases from V and 0 bases from J, leaving 13 bases between. Here the CDR3 DNA reads TGTGCCACCCTGGGCCATTACTCTGGAAACACCATATATTTT. As protein: CATLGHYSGNTIYF.

The chain recombines TRBV19 with TRBJ1-6; D possibly corresponds to TRBD1 (5 bases). V was cut by 5 bases and J by 11 bases, with 10 bases left in between. The CDR3 is made up of 12 amino acids. Germline loops: CDR1 LNHDA, CDR2 SQIVND (reference sequence). The CDR3 is CASSYQGTPLHF. The CDR3 DNA follows: TGTGCCAGTAGTTATCAGGGAACACCCCTCCACTTT.

V gene TRBV6-1 combines with J gene TRBJ2-3; 15 bases match TRBD2. Germline-derived CDR1 and CDR2 are MNHNS and SASEGT. Unmatched junction bases numbered 6, after V lost 1 base and J lost 4 bases. The CDR3 is 18 amino acids. The CDR3 is CASSEDRTSGGVADTQYF. CDR3 nucleotide sequence: TGTGCCAGCAGTGAAGACCGGACTAGCGGGGGGGTTGCAGATACGCAGTATTTT.

This clone was seen only once. This chain links TRBV5-4 with TRBJ2-7, with 7 positions matching TRBD1. The CDR3 is 14 residues long. The germline V gene has CDR1 SGHNT and CDR2 YYREEE (reference sequence). J gave up 6 bases and V 0 bases, and 6 bases lay outside the gene matches. The CDR3 nucleotides are TGTGCCAGCAGCTTGGGGACAGGAGAGCGCGAGCAGTACTTC. Residues: CASSLGTGEREQYF.

The chain employs TRBV19 and TRBJ2-3, with 11 bases aligning to TRBD2. V shed 9 bases and J 5 bases; nucleotides not matched to a gene: 16. The CDR3 totals 17 residues. The germline V gene encodes CDR1 LNHDA and CDR2 SQIVND (reference sequence). CDR3: CARPSYSGRAGQDTQYF. CDR3 coding DNA: TGTGCCAGGCCATCCTATAGCGGGAGGGCGGGACAAGATACGCAGTATTTT.

Written as DNA, the CDR3 is TGCGCCAGCAGCTTAGCTGGGGGTAGGACAGATACGCAGTATTTT. It specifies CASSLAGGRTDTQYF. The chain couples TRBV5-1 to TRBJ2-3; D could derive from TRBD1 or TRBD2 (5 bases each). Trimming shortened V by 2 bases and J by 3 bases, and 13 bases separated the two germline ends. This CDR3 is built from 15 residues. Germline CDR1 is SGHRS and CDR2 is YFSETQ.

This chain joins TRBV19 and TRBJ1-6; perhaps TRBD1 as D (5 bases). CDR1 is LNHDA and CDR2 is SQIVND in the germline V gene (reference sequence). The CDR3 length is 14 residues. The V and J ends lost 3 bases and 10 bases respectively, with 13 bases between them. CDR3: CASSIGGSGSPLHF. The CDR3 DNA is TGTGCCAGTAGTATTGGGGGGAGCGGGTCACCCCTCCACTTT.

This clone showed up just once. The CDR3 reads CASSQGLAGPRGKNIQYF. The CDR3 DNA is TGCGCCAGCAGCCAAGGACTAGCGGGCCCCCGGGGCAAAAACATTCAGTACTTC. V gene TRBV4-1 combines with J gene TRBJ2-4; 10 bases map to TRBD2. The CDR3 has 18 amino acids. The V gene's germline CDR1 is MGHRA and CDR2 YSYEKL. Germline trimming cut 1 base from V and 3 bases from J; bases unmatched to any gene: 9.

The gene calls are TRBV30 and TRBJ2-5; 16 bases map to TRBD2. V lost 4 bases and J lost 14; bases outside the gene matches: 10. The CDR3 is made up of 14 amino acids. The germline V gene has CDR1 GTSNPN and CDR2 SVGIG (reference sequence). DNA for the CDR3: TGTGCCTGGATGACCGGGACTAGCGGGAGGGGGACTTACTTC. Translation gives CAWMTGTSGRGTYF.

About this clone itself: One end of the junction does not line up with germline, which may come from a read error. The rearrangement joins TRBV6-5 to TRBJ2-5; D is perhaps TRBD1 or TRBD2 (5 bases each). Germline V gene sequence: CDR1 MNHEY, CDR2 SVGAGI. The CDR3 has 14 residues. For the CDR3, the DNA is TGTGCCAGCACCCCCGGGACCAGCGGAGAGGCCCAGTACTTC. Its protein is CASTPGTSGEAQYF.

The chain is built from TRBV5-1 and TRBJ1-4, with TRBD1 matching over 9 bases. The V gene end was trimmed by 4 bases and the J gene end by 11 bases; junction bases not matched to a gene: 6. Germline V gene data show CDR1 as SGHRS and CDR2 as YFSETQ. This CDR3 region has 13 residues. The CDR3 loop reads CASSTGQGSKLFF. The CDR3 DNA follows: TGCGCCAGCAGCACCGGACAGGGGTCGAAACTGTTTTTT.